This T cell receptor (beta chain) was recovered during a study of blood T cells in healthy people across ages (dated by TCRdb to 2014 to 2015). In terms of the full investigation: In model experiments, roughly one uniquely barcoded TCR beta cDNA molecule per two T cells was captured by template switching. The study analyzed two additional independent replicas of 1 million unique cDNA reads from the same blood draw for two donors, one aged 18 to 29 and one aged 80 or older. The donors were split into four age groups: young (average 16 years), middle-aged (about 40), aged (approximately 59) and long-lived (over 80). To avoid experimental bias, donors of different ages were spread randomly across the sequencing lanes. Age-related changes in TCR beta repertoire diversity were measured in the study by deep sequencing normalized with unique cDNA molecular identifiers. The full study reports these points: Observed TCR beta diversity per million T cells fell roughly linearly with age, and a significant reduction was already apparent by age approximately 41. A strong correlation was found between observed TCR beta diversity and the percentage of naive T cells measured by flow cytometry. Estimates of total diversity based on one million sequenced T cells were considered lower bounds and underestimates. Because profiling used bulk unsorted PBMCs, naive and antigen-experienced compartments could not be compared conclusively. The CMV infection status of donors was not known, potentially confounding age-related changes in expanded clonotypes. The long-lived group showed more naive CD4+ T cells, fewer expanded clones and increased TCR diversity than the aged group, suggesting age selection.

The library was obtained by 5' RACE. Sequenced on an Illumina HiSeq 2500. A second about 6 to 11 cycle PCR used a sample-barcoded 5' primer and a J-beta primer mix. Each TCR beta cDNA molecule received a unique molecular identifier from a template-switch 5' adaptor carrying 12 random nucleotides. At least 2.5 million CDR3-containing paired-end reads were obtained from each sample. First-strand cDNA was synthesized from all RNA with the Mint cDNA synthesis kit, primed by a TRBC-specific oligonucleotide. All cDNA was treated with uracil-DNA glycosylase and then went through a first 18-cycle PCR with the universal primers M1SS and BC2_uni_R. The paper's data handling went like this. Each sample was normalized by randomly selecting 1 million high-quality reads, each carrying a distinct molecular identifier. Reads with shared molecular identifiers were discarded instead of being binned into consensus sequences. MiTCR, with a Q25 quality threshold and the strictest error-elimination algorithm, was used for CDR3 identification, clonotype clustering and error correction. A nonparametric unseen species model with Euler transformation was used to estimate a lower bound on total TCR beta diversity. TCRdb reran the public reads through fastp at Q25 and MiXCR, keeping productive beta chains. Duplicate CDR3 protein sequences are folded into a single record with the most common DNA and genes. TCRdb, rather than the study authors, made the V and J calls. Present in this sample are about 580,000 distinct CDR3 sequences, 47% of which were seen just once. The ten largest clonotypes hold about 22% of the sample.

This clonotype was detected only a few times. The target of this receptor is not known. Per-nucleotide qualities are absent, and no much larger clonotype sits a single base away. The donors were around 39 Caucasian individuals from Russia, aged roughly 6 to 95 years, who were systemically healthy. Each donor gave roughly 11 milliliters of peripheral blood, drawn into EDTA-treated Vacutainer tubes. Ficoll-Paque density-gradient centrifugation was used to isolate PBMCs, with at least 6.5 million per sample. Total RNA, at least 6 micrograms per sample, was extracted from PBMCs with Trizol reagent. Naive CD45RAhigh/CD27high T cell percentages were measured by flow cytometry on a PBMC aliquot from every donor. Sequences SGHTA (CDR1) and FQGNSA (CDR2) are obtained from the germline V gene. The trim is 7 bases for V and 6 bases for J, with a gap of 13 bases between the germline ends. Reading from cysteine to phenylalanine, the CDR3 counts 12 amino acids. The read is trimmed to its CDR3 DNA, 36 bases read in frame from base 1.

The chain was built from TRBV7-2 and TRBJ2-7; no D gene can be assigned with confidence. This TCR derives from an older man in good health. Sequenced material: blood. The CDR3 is CASTPSNLEQYF. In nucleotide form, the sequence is TGTGCCAGCACCCCTAGTAACCTCGAGCAGTACTTC.